The clone carrying this TCR beta chain was detected only once. How the authors handled the data: From reference gene primer amplification, estimates of nucleated cell counts were derived. Assay: immunoSEQ multiplex PCR; the TCRdb copy retains only in-frame clones and omits some. V, J and clone size are those of that table, while D and trimming were read from the DNA. The sample comprises 250,000 to 300,000 clones, over 80% of which are singletons, and roughly 4.5% rests with the top ten. The sample belongs to a study of blood T cell repertoires in COVID-19. Study context: Samples representing acute and convalescent COVID-19 were sourced from the United States, Italy and Spain. From T cells, B-cell-depleted T cells, or PBMCs came the material, which was cDNA or gDNA.

The TCR comes from a man between 60 and 75 years old who had recovered from COVID-19. Sequenced sample: peripheral blood.

The CDR3 DNA reads TGTGCCAGCAGCGTTTGGGGGGACCAAGAGACCCAGTACTTC. Its translation is CASSVWGDQETQYF. The J gene is TRBJ2-5, the V gene TRBV7-9, with D maybe TRBD2 (6 bases). The germline V gene has CDR1 SEHNR and CDR2 FQNEAQ (reference sequence). CDR3 size: 14 residues. The ends were cut back, 5 bases at V and 0 bases at J, with 10 bases in the middle. The variable domain in full, completed from reference TRBV7-9 and TRBJ2-5, reads DTGVSQNPRHKITKRGQNVTFRCDPISEHNRLYWYRQTLGQGPEFLTYFQNEAQLEKSRLLSDRFSAERPKGSFSTLEIQRTEQGDSAMYLCASSVWGDQETQYFGPGTRLLVL.